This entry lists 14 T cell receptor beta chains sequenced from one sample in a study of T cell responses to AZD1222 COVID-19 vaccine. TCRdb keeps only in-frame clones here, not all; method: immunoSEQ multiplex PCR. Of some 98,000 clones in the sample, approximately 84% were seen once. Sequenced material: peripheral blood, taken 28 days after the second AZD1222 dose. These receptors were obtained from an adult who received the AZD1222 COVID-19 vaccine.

The CDR3 protein is CASSLSWGKGTEAFF. As DNA, the CDR3 is TGTGCCAGCAGTTTATCGTGGGGTAAGGGCACTGAAGCTTTCTTT. This chain connects TRBV27 to TRBJ1-1, with no clear D. From germline, CDR1 is MNHEY and CDR2 SMNVEV (reference sequence). Trimming stripped 0 bases from V and 4 bases from J, with 12 bases between. CDR3 length equals 15 residues.

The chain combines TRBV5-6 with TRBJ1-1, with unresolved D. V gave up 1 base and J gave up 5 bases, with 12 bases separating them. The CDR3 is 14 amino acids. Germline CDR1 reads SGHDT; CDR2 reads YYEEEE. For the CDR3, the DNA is TGTGCCAGCAGCTTGTATAGGAGGGCAACTGAAGCTTTCTTT. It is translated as CASSLYRRATEAFF.

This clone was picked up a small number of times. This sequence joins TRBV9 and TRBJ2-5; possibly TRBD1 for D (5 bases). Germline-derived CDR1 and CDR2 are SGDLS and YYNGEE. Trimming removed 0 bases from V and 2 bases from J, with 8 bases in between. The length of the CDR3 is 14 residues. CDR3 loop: CASSVGQIQETQYF. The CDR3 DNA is TGTGCCAGCAGCGTAGGACAGATACAAGAGACCCAGTACTTC.

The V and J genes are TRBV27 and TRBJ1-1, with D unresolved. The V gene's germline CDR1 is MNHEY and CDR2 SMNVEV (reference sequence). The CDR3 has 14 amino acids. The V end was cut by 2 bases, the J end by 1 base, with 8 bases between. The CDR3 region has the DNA TGTGCCAGCAGTTTAGAGGTACAGAACACTGAAGCTTTCTTT. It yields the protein CASSLEVQNTEAFF.

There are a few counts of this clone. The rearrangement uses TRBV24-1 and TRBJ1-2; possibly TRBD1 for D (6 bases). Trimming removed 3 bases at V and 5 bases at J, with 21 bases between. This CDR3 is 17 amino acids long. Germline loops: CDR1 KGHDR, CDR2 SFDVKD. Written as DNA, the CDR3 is TGTGCCACCAGTGATGCAGACAGGTCCTCACCTTTTTATGGCTACACCTTC. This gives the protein CATSDADRSSPFYGYTF.

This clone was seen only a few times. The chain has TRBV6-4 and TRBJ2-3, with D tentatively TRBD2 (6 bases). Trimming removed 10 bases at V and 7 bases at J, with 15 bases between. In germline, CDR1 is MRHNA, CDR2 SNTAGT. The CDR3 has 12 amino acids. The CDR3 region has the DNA TGTGCCACCTCCAGTAGCGGAAATACGCAGTATTTT. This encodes CATSSSGNTQYF.

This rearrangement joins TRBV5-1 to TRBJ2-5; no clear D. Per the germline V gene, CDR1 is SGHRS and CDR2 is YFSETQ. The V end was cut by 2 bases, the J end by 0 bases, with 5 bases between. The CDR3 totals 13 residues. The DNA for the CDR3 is TGCGCCAGCAGCTTAGAGGACCAAGAGACCCAGTACTTC. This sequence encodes CASSLEDQETQYF.

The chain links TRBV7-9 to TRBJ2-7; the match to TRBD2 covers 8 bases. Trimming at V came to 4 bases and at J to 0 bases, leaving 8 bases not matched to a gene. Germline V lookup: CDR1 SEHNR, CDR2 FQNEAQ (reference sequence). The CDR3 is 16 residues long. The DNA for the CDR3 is TGTGCCAGCAGCTCCCGACTAGCGCAAAGCTCCTACGAGCAGTACTTC. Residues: CASSSRLAQSSYEQYF.

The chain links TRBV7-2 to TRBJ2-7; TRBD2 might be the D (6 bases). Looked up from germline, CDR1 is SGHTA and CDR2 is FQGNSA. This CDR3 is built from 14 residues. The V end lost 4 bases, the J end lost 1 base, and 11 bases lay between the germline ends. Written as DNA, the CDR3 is TGTGCCAGCAGCTATAGTCGGGGGTCCTACGAGCAGTACTTC. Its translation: CASSYSRGSYEQYF. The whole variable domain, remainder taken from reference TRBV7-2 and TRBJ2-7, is GAGVSQSPSNKVTEKGKDVELRCDPISGHTALYWYRQSLGQGLEFLIYFQGNSAPDKSGLPSDRFSAERTGGSVSTLTIQRTQQEDSAVYLCASSYSRGSYEQYFGPGTRLTVT.

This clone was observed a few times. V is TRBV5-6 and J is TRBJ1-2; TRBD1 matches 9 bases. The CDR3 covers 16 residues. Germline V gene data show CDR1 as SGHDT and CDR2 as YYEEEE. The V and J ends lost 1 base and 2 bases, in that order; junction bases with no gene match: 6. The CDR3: CASSLWDREGNYGYTF. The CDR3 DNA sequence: TGTGCCAGCAGCTTGTGGGACAGGGAGGGCAACTATGGCTACACCTTC.

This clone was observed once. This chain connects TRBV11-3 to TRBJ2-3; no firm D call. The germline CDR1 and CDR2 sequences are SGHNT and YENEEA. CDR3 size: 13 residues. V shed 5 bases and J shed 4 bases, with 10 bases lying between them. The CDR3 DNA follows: TGTGCCAGCAGCCCCTCCGCCGCAGATACGCAGTATTTT. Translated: CASSPSAADTQYF.

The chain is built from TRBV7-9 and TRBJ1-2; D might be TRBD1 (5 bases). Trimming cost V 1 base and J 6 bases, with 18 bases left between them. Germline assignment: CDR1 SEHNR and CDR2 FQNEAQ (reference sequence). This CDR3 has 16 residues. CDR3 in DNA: TGTGCCAGCAGCTTAGTAAGTGGACACGCCCTTGATGGCTACACCTTC. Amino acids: CASSLVSGHALDGYTF.

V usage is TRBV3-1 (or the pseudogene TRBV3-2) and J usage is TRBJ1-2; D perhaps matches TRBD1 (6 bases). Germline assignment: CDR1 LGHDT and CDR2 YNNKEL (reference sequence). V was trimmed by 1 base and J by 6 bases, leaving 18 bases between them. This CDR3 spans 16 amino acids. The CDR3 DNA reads TGTGCCAGCAGCCAAGCCGCGGGGGGGGCAAAGGATGGCTACACCTTC. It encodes CASSQAAGGAKDGYTF.

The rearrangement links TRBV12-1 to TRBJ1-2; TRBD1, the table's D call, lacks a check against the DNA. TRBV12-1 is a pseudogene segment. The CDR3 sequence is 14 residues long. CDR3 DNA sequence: TGTGCCAGCAGCGGGGGACAGCTGGGCTATGGCTACACCTTC. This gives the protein CASSGGQLGYGYTF.